The rows below give T cell receptor beta chains drawn from one sample of a study of radiotherapy plus CTLA-4 blockade in lung cancer. Libraries were prepared by immunoSEQ multiplex PCR; TCRdb keeps only in-frame clonotypes and omits some of them. The repertoire holds 40,000 to 50,000 clones, with approximately 78% as singletons. Sample: peripheral blood, taken from a patient treated with radiotherapy plus ipilimumab. These receptors all come from a human donor with non-small cell lung cancer who had stable disease on radiotherapy plus ipilimumab. The CDR3 runs from the conserved cysteine through the conserved F or W. The order of the fields is D gene, clone size, V gene, J gene, CDR3 protein, CDR3 DNA. The D gene is left open where the match is weak. Clone size is given for some rows only: seen once, a few or many times, or a class if the clone is expanded.

>TRBD2|.|TRBV5-6|TRBJ2-7
CASSPAPSGRGGYEQYF
TGTGCCAGCAGCCCCGCCCCGAGCGGGAGGGGGGGCTACGAGCAGTACTTC
>.|.|TRBV10-3|TRBJ1-1
CAISDRDRTMNTEAFF
TGTGCCATCAGTGATAGAGACAGAACCATGAACACTGAAGCTTTCTTT
>.|.|TRBV10-3|TRBJ2-1
CAISCNYNEQFF
TGTGCCATCAGTTGTAACTACAATGAGCAGTTCTTC
>TRBD1|.|TRBV29-1|TRBJ2-3
CSVVDRGRRDTQYF
TGCAGCGTCGTCGACAGGGGGCGGCGGGATACGCAGTATTTT
>TRBD1|.|TRBV19|TRBJ2-6
CASNPDRAGANVLTF
TGTGCCAGTAACCCAGACAGGGCTGGGGCCAACGTCCTGACTTTC
>.|few|TRBV25-1|TRBJ1-2
CASSEPHGGPGGYTF
TGTGCCAGCAGTGAACCCCACGGGGGGCCGGGTGGCTACACCTTC
>TRBD1|.|TRBV27|TRBJ1-2
CASSSPHGQGAASGYTF
TGTGCCAGCAGTTCACCGCACGGACAGGGGGCGGCTTCTGGCTACACCTTC
>.|.|TRBV10-3|TRBJ1-3
CAISDRGSGNTIYF
TGTGCCATCAGTGATCGGGGCTCTGGAAACACCATATATTTT
>.|few|TRBV10-2|TRBJ1-5
CASSARGGSNQPQHF
TGCGCCAGCAGTGCCCGGGGGGGTAGCAATCAGCCCCAGCATTTT
>TRBD1|.|TRBV30|TRBJ2-2
CAWTHGQGPVELFF
TGTGCCTGGACCCACGGACAGGGGCCAGTGGAGCTGTTTTTT
>TRBD1|once|TRBV30|TRBJ1-3
CAWSVPGQYISGNTIYF
TGTGCCTGGAGCGTACCGGGACAGTATATCTCTGGAAACACCATATATTTT
>.|.|TRBV5-3|TRBJ2-1
CARSGNYPKGEYNEQFF
TGTGCCAGAAGCGGGAACTACCCAAAGGGAGAGTACAATGAGCAGTTCTTC
>TRBD2|once|TRBV5-1|TRBJ2-1
CASSIPGLAGSYNEQFF
TGCGCCAGCAGCATCCCGGGACTAGCGGGATCCTACAATGAGCAGTTCTTC
>TRBD2|.|TRBV29-1|TRBJ2-3
CSVTVGGDADTQYF
TGCAGCGTGACCGTGGGGGGGGATGCAGATACGCAGTATTTT
>.|.|TRBV5-1|TRBJ2-3
CASSTGGGELTDTQYF
TGCGCCAGCAGCACTGGGGGCGGAGAGCTCACAGATACGCAGTATTTT
>.|.|TRBV28|TRBJ1-2
CASTEGVGYTF
TGTGCCAGCACAGAGGGAGTGGGCTACACCTTC